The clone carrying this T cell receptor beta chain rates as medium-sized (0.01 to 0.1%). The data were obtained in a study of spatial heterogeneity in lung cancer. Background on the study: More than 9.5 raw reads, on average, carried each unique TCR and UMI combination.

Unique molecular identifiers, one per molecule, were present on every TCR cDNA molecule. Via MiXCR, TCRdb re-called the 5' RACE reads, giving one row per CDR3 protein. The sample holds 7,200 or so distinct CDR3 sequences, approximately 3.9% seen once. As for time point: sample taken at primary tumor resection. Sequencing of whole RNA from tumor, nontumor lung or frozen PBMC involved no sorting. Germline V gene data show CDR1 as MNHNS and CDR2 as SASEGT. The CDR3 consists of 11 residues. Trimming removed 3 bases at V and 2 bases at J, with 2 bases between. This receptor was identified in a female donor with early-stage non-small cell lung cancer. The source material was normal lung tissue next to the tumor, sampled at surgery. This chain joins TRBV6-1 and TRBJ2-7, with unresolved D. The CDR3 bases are TGTGCCAGCAGTGAGCCCTACGAGCAGTACTTC. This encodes CASSEPYEQYF.